Each of the 21 T cell receptor beta chains below was sequenced from the same sample in a study of Graves' ophthalmopathy and Graves' hyperthyroidism. Amplification targeted the TCR beta CDR3 regions, with RNA transcripts as the source material. First-round RT-PCR used HTBI primers; second-round multiplex PCR followed. Each CDR3 protein gets one entry after TCRdb re-called the multiplex PCR reads with MiXCR. The top ten hold about 3.3% of the sample, which has around 600,000 distinct CDR3 sequences, just over 40% seen once. Material: peripheral blood. The source is an adult man with Graves' ophthalmopathy.

To note about this clonotype: This may stem from a read error, because a much larger clone lies one nucleotide away. This chain joins TRBV2 and TRBJ2-5, with TRBD2 matching over 8 bases. The germline V gene has CDR1 SNHLY and CDR2 FYNNEI. The CDR3 is 17 residues long. J was trimmed by 11 bases and V by 2 bases; bases with no gene match: 19. In nucleotides, the CDR3 is TGTGCCAGCAGTGAAAGAGTAGGGACTAGTTCCTACAATGAGCAGTACTTC. Residues: CASSERVGTSSYNEQYF.

The genes are TRBV7-2 and TRBJ1-5; TRBD1 matches 8 bases. Germline V gene data show CDR1 as SGHTA and CDR2 as FQGNSA. The V gene end was trimmed by 3 bases and the J gene end by 3 bases; junction bases not matched to a gene: 7. The CDR3 runs to 16 residues. CDR3 nucleotide sequence: TGTGCCAGCAGCTTGGCCGGGACAGGAAACAATCAGCCCCAGCATTTT. Residues: CASSLAGTGNNQPQHF. Looking up the rest from reference TRBV7-2 and TRBJ1-5 gives the full variable domain: GAGVSQSPSNKVTEKGKDVELRCDPISGHTALYWYRQSLGQGLEFLIYFQGNSAPDKSGLPSDRFSAERTGGSVSTLTIQRTQQEDSAVYLCASSLAGTGNNQPQHFGDGTRLSIL.

The CDR3 is CASSLTREDSPLHF. DNA for the CDR3: TGTGCCAGCAGCTTAACGCGGGAGGATTCACCCCTCCACTTT. The chain employs TRBV7-2 and TRBJ1-6; D unresolved. The CDR3 has 14 residues. Germline V gene sequence: CDR1 SGHTA, CDR2 FQGNSA. Trimming removed 2 bases at V and 8 bases at J, with 10 bases between.

On this clonotype: Mismatch with germline at one junction end may stem from a read error. The chain combines TRBV10-3 with TRBJ1-2; no firm D call. Germline V CDR1 and CDR2: ENHRY, SYGVKD. The CDR3 runs 15 residues. In DNA form, the CDR3 reads TGTGCCTTCAGAGCCGGCGGGGAGGAGAACTATGGCTACACCTTC. Its protein product is CAFRAGGEENYGYTF.

The table lists this clonotype with many counts. The J gene is TRBJ2-5, the V gene TRBV24-1, with D maybe TRBD2 (5 bases). This CDR3 has 16 amino acids. The germline V gene encodes CDR1 KGHDR and CDR2 SFDVKD. V dropped 1 base and J dropped 4 bases, with 15 bases sitting between them. The CDR3, as DNA: TGTGCCACCAGTGATTTTGGAGCATCCGCGGGAGAGACCCAGTACTTC. This codes for CATSDFGASAGETQYF.

As to this clonotype: One junction end does not reproduce the germline sequence, and a read error may be involved. The genes are TRBV7-9 and TRBJ1-1; D ambiguous. The germline V gene has CDR1 SEHNR and CDR2 FQNEAQ (reference sequence). The CDR3 is 16 amino acids. The DNA of the CDR3 is TGCGCCAGCAGCCAAGCCACGGGGTACATGAACACTGAAGCTTTCTTT. It is translated as CASSQATGYMNTEAFF. Together with reference TRBV7-9 and TRBJ1-1, the CDR3 gives the full variable domain: DTGVSQNPRHKITKRGQNVTFRCDPISEHNRLYWYRQTLGQGPEFLTYFQNEAQLEKSRLLSDRFSAERPKGSFSTLEIQRTEQGDSAMYLCASSQATGYMNTEAFFGQGTRLTVV.

A note on this clonotype: A read error is possible here, since a much larger clone lies one base away. The chain has TRBV20-1 and TRBJ2-5; 7 nucleotides align to TRBD1. Per the germline V gene, CDR1 is DFQATT and CDR2 is SNEGSKA (reference sequence). This CDR3 region has 14 residues. CDR3 sequence (DNA): TGCAGTGCTAGAGCCGGGACAGACCAAGAGACCCAGGACTTC. Translating it yields CSARAGTDQETQDF.

The chain has TRBV7-9 and TRBJ1-2; possible D gene TRBD1, 6 bases. Trimming took 3 bases from V and 7 from J, leaving 18 bases between them. This CDR3 comprises 15 residues. The V gene's germline CDR1 is SEHNR and CDR2 FQNEAQ (reference sequence). This CDR3 is CASSFSGGGFGGYTF. Written as DNA, the CDR3 is TGTGCCAGCAGCTTCTCCGGGGGGGGCTTCGGTGGCTACACCTTC.

This clonotype showed up many times. The chain carries TRBV9 and TRBJ2-7; TRBD1 might be the D (6 bases). Germline V gene lookup returns CDR1 SGDLS and CDR2 YYNGEE. CDR3 length: 15 residues. Deletions cut 1 base from V and 2 bases from J, with 13 bases between. The CDR3 loop is CASSVSAGETYEQYF. The CDR3 DNA follows: TGTGCCAGCAGCGTAAGTGCAGGGGAAACCTACGAGCAGTACTTC.

This clonotype has a single count. J is TRBJ2-5 and V is TRBV19; D is possibly TRBD1 (5 bases). Matching the DNA end better, TRBJ2-1 makes the J call doubtful. There are 15 residues in the CDR3. Germline-derived CDR1 and CDR2 are LNHDA and SQIVND (reference sequence). Here the CDR3 reads CASSNGQGSYNEQFF. CDR3 nucleotides: TGTGCCAGTAGTAACGGCCAGGGTTCTTACAATGAGCAGTTCTTC.

This clonotype was seen repeatedly, ten times or more. This chain links TRBV29-1 with TRBJ2-7, with TRBD2 matching 7 bases. The germline V gene encodes CDR1 SQVTM and CDR2 ANQGSEA. The junction had 12 bases not matched to a gene; V was cut back by 5 bases and J by 5 bases. The CDR3 sequence is 14 residues long. CDR3 protein: CSVRTGGIANEQYF. The DNA for the CDR3 is TGCAGCGTTAGAACGGGGGGAATAGCGAACGAGCAGTACTTC.

This clonotype was seen only a few times. V and J are TRBV12-5 and TRBJ2-7, with 10 bases identical to TRBD1. The V segment lost 2 bases and the J segment 3 bases; nucleotides outside the gene matches: 7. CDR1 is LGHNT, CDR2 FRNRAP, per germline. There are 16 residues in the CDR3. This CDR3 reads CASGLPQTGGNYEQYF. CDR3 bases: TGTGCTAGTGGTTTGCCACAGACAGGGGGCAACTACGAGCAGTACTTC.

V usage is TRBV7-8 and J usage is TRBJ2-7; 9 nucleotides agree with TRBD2. V lost 4 bases, J lost 3 bases, and 7 bases stayed unmatched. This CDR3 has 15 amino acids. The germline gives CDR1 SGHVS, CDR2 FQNEAQ. The chain's CDR3 is CASSSRTSELYEQYF. CDR3 in DNA: TGTGCCAGCAGCTCGCGGACTAGCGAGCTCTACGAGCAGTACTTC.

As to this clonotype: Possible read error: a much larger clone is one base away. The chain carries TRBV2 and TRBJ2-7, with TRBD1 matching 9 bases. The CDR3 is 15 residues long. CDR1 and CDR2 from the germline V gene are SNHLY and FYNNEI. CDR3 bases: TGTGCCAGCAGAAGGGTCAGGACAGGGGTAGACGAGCAGCACTTC. Translating it yields CASRRVRTGVDEQHF.

Turning to this clonotype: A much larger clone differs from this one at a single base, so this may be a read error. V and J are TRBV12-3 or TRBV12-4 and TRBJ2-6; 8 positions match TRBD2. The CDR3 is 18 amino acids. The CDR3 sequence: CASSAIGRGSSRANVLTF. CDR3 in DNA: TGTGCCAGCAGTGCGATCGGGAGGGGGAGCTCTAGGGCCAACGTCCTGACTTTC.

This clonotype was detected ten times or more. V and J are TRBV5-1 and TRBJ1-5, with D unresolved. This CDR3 is 15 amino acids long. CDR1 is SGHRS, CDR2 YFSETQ, per germline. V was shortened by 0 bases and J by 12 bases, with 19 bases between the two germline ends. As DNA, the CDR3 is TGCGCCAGCAGCTTGGCAAGAAATCACAAATCAGTCCAGCATTTT. Translating gives CASSLARNHKSVQHF.

In the case of this clonotype: A much larger clone is a single base away; this may be a read error. The chain joins TRBV7-9 to TRBJ1-1, with a tentative D call TRBD1 (5 bases). The CDR3 loop spans 15 amino acids. Germline V gene lookup returns CDR1 SEHNR and CDR2 FQNEAQ (reference sequence). V was pared by 8 bases and J by 1 base, with 17 bases between. CDR3 in DNA: TGTGCCAGCTTCCGGCCCGGCGGGGGGAACACTGAAGCTTTCTTT. This codes for CASFRPGGGNTEAFF.

In its sample, this clonotype was seen a few times. The chain couples TRBV30 to TRBJ2-7; 8 positions match TRBD1. The length of the CDR3 is 12 residues. V lost 4 bases, J lost 6 bases, and 5 bases stayed unmatched. In germline, CDR1 is GTSNPN, CDR2 SVGIG (reference sequence). CDR3 region: CAWMQGAREQYF. As DNA, the CDR3 is TGTGCCTGGATGCAGGGGGCACGCGAGCAGTACTTC.

This clonotype was found many times. J is TRBJ1-5 and V is TRBV2; D is ambiguous. The CDR3 totals 12 residues. The V gene lost 4 bases and the J gene lost 7 bases, with 8 bases spanning the gap. The germline V gene has CDR1 SNHLY and CDR2 FYNNEI. The CDR3 loop is CASSGQEQPQHF. The CDR3 bases are TGTGCCAGCAGTGGGCAGGAACAGCCCCAGCATTTT. Full variable domain (rest looked up from reference TRBV2 and TRBJ1-5): EPEVTQTPSHQVTQMGQEVILRCVPISNHLYFYWYRQILGQKVEFLVSFYNNEISEKSEIFDDQFSVERPDGSNFTLKIRSTKLEDSAMYFCASSGQEQPQHFGDGTRLSIL.

This clonotype was seen at least ten times. The chain couples TRBV19 to TRBJ1-5; the D is unclear. Germline lookup yields CDR1 LNHDA and CDR2 SQIVND (reference sequence). V dropped 3 bases and J dropped 4 bases, with 7 bases sitting between them. The CDR3 loop spans 13 amino acids. DNA for the CDR3: TGTGCCAGTAGTATGGTAACGAATCAGCCCCAGCATTTT. This encodes CASSMVTNQPQHF.

In this sample, this clonotype turned up many times. The chain combines TRBV20-1 with TRBJ2-7; 13 bases are shared with TRBD2. Germline CDR1 reads DFQATT; CDR2 reads SNEGSKA (reference sequence). The CDR3 loop spans 14 amino acids. CDR3 nucleotide sequence: TGCAGCGGACTAGCGGGAGTGCGGCCCTACGAGCAGTACTTC. Residues: CSGLAGVRPYEQYF.